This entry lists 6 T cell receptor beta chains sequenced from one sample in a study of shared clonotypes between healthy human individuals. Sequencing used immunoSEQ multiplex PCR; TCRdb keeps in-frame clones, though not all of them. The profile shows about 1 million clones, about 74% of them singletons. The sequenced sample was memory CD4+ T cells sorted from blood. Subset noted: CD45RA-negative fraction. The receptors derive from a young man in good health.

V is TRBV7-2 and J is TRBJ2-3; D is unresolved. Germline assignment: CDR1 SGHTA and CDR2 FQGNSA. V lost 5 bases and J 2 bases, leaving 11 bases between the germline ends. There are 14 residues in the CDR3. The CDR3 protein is CASSLRRPTDTQYF. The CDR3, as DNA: TGTGCCAGCAGCCTTAGGCGGCCCACAGATACGCAGTATTTT. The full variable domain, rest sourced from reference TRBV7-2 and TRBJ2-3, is GAGVSQSPSNKVTEKGKDVELRCDPISGHTALYWYRQSLGQGLEFLIYFQGNSAPDKSGLPSDRFSAERTGGSVSTLTIQRTQQEDSAVYLCASSLRRPTDTQYFGPGTRLTVL.

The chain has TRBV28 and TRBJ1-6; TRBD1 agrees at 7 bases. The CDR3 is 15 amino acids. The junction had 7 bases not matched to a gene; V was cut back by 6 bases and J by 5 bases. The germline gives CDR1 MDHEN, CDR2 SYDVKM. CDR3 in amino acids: CASRGRDRHNSPLHF. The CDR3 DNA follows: TGTGCCAGCAGGGGCCGGGACAGACATAATTCACCCCTCCACTTT.

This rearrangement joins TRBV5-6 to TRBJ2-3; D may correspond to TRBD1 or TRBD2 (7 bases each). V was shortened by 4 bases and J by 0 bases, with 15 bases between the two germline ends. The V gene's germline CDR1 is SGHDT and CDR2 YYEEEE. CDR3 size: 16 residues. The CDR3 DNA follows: TGTGCCAGCAGCCTTGGGGAGGGGGCTAGCACAGATACGCAGTATTTT. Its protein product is CASSLGEGASTDTQYF.

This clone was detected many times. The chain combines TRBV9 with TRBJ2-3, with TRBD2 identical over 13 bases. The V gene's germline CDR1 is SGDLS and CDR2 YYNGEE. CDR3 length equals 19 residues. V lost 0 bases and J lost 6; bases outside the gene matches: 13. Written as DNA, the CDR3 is TGTGCCAGCAGCGTAGCTCAACGCGGAGGACTAGCGGGAGCGGATACGCAGTATTTT. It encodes CASSVAQRGGLAGADTQYF.

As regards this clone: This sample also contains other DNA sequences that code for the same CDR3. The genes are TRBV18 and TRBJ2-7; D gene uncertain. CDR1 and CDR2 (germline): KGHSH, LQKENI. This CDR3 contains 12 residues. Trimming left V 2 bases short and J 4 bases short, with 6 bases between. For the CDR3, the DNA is TGTGCCAGCTCACCAGGCCTTTACGAGCAGTACTTC. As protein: CASSPGLYEQYF.

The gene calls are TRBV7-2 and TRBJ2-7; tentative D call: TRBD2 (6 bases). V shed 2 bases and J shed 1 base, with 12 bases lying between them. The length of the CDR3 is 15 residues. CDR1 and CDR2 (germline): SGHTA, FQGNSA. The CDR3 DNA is TGTGCCAGCAGCTTACTAGCGACCCTTTCCTACGAGCAGTACTTC. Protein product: CASSLLATLSYEQYF.